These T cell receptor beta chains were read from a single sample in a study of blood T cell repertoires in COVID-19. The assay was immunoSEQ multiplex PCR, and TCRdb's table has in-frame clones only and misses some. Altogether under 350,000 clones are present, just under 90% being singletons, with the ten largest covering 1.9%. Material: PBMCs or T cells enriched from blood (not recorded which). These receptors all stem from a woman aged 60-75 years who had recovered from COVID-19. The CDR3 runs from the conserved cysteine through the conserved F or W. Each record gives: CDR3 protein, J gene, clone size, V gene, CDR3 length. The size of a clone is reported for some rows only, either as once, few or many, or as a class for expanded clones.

CASSQEGLAAFNEQFF | TRBJ2-1 | NA | TRBV3-1/TRBV3-2 | 16
CASLDRINTEAFF | TRBJ1-1 | NA | TRBV6-5 | 13
CAWSVGQGADTQYF | TRBJ2-3 | NA | TRBV30 | 14
CASSPVGRDGYTF | TRBJ1-2 | once | TRBV28 | 13
CASSQDSAGGVRGYTF | TRBJ1-2 | NA | TRBV4-2 | 16
CASSVVRGDYNEQFF | TRBJ2-1 | once | TRBV9 | 15
CASSLPGQGVQETQYF | TRBJ2-5 | NA | TRBV28 | 16
CASTATGIGNQPQHF | TRBJ1-5 | NA | TRBV19 | 15
CASSLFQAGYGYTF | TRBJ1-2 | NA | TRBV5-8 | 14
CASSSWRANGELFF | TRBJ2-2 | NA | TRBV19 | 14
CASSVVVGDEQFF | TRBJ2-1 | NA | TRBV9 | 13
CASSAGQGARDREQYF | TRBJ2-7 | few | TRBV5-4 | 16
CASSGGNSYEQYF | TRBJ2-7 | NA | TRBV27 | 13
CASSSPGQGNIQYF | TRBJ2-4 | NA | TRBV5-6 | 14
CASSRGLAGTYEQYF | TRBJ2-7 | NA | TRBV11-2 | 15
CASSLEAGANQPQHF | TRBJ1-5 | NA | TRBV28 | 15
CASSLFGQADEKLFF | TRBJ1-4 | NA | TRBV5-1 | 15
CASSLTSGETDTQYF | TRBJ2-3 | NA | TRBV5-1 | 15
CAIGNRLAGENTEAFF | TRBJ1-1 | NA | TRBV10-3 | 16
CAITSGEEETQYF | TRBJ2-5 | once | TRBV10-3 | 13
CASSVQAGGPQTQYF | TRBJ2-5 | NA | TRBV9 | 15
CASSESYLNTEAFF | TRBJ1-1 | NA | TRBV25-1 | 14
CASSQGGDTQYF | TRBJ2-3 | NA | TRBV3-1/TRBV3-2 | 12
CATKPGLGVHEQFF | TRBJ2-1 | once | TRBV10-3 | 14
CATPGAGGPYGYTF | TRBJ1-2 | once | TRBV6-5 | 14
CASSLRQGETEAFF | TRBJ1-1 | NA | TRBV6-5 | 14
CASSLSQFYEQYF | TRBJ2-7 | NA | TRBV5-1 | 13
CASSVGGRSHNEQFF | TRBJ2-1 | few | TRBV9 | 15
CASSLDRGHNEQYF | TRBJ2-7 | NA | TRBV5-1 | 14
CSVGHGNTGELFF | TRBJ2-2 | NA | TRBV29-1 | 13
CASKGGGQLKFYEQYF | TRBJ2-7 | NA | TRBV7-9 | 16
CASSDREGTDTQYF | TRBJ2-3 | NA | TRBV2 | 14
CASGTGGDFPAFF | TRBJ1-1 | NA | TRBV12-5 | 13
CASSELGGASYNEQFF | TRBJ2-1 | NA | TRBV9 | 16
CASSSPDNEQFF | TRBJ2-1 | NA | TRBV7-9 | 12
CASSIMANNTNYGYTF | TRBJ1-2 | NA | TRBV19 | 16
CANRGSLCNQPQHF | TRBJ1-5 | NA | TRBV6-5 | 14
CASSRQTYEQYF | TRBJ2-7 | NA | TRBV28 | 12
CASGRQDTIYF | TRBJ1-3 | NA | TRBV6-6 | 11
CASRPGLAARTQYF | TRBJ2-3 | NA | TRBV23-1 | 14
CASSEALTDNYGYTF | TRBJ1-2 | NA | TRBV6-1 | 15